The clone carrying this T cell receptor beta chain is classed as medium-sized. cDNA was made from around 0.45 ug RNA using alpha and beta constant primers. Separate chain-specific third strand synthesis with multiplexing indices produced the alpha and beta libraries. The library got P5 and P7 elements plus a second index, then an approximately 21-cycle PCR. Each CDR3 protein is one row after TCRdb ran MiXCR on the 5' RACE reads. Of about 10,000 distinct CDR3 sequences listed, over 7.5% are singletons. The CDR3 runs to 14 residues. V was cut by 4 bases and J by 2 bases, with 14 bases left in between. The germline CDR1 and CDR2 sequences are DFQATT and SNEGSKA (reference sequence). These data come from a study of HIV-infected patients and healthy controls. Whole blood was used without fractionation, so all unsorted peripheral T cells were included. RNA came from 2.5 to 3 ml of peripheral blood.

The J gene is TRBJ1-1, the V gene TRBV20-1; no clear D gene. The sequence derives from an adult in good health. Material: blood. DNA of the CDR3: TGCAGTGCTACACTGGACGGCCGTAACACTGAAGCTTTCTTT. Protein: CSATLDGRNTEAFF.